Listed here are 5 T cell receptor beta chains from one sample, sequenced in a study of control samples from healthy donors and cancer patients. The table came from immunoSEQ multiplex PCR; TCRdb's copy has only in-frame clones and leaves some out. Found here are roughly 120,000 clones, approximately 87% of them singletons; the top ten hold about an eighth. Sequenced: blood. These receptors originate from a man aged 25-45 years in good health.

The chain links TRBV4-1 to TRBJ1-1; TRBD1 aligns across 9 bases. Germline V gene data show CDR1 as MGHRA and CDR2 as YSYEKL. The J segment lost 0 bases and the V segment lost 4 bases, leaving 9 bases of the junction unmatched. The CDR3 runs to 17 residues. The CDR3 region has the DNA TGCGCCAGCAGCCGTAAAGCTACAGGGGGCATGAACACTGAAGCTTTCTTT. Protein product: CASSRKATGGMNTEAFF.

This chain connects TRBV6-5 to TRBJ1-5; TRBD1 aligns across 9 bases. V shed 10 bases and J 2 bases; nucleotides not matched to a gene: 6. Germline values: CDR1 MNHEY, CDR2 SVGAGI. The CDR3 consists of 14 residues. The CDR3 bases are TGTGCCACCGGGACAGGGAATGGCAATCAGCCCCAGCATTTT. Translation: CATGTGNGNQPQHF.

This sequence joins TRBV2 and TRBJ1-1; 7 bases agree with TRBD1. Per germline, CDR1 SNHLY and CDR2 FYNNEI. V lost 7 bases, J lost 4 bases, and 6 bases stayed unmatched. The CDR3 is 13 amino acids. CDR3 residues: CASKGADFTEAFF. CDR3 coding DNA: TGTGCCAGCAAGGGGGCTGATTTCACTGAAGCTTTCTTT.

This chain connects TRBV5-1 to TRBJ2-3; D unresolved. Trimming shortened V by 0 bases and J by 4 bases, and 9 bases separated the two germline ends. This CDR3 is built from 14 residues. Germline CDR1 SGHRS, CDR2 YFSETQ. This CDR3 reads CASSLALVADTQYF. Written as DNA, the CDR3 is TGCGCCAGCAGCTTGGCTCTAGTCGCAGATACGCAGTATTTT. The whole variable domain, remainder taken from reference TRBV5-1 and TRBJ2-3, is KAGVTQTPRYLIKTRGQQVTLSCSPISGHRSVSWYQQTPGQGLQFLFEYFSETQRNKGNFPGRFSGRQFSNSRSEMNVSTLELGDSALYLCASSLALVADTQYFGPGTRLTVL.

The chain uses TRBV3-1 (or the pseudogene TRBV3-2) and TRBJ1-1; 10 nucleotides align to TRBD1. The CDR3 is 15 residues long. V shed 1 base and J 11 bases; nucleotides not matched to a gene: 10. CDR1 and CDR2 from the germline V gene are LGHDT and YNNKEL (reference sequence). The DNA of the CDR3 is TGTGCCAGCAGCCAAGCAGGGACAGGGGCCAAGCGGGCTTTCTTT. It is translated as CASSQAGTGAKRAFF.